Following are 9 T cell receptor beta chains from one sample sequenced in a study of cytomegalovirus exposure and HLA in healthy donors. The PCR ran on 60 Vbeta and 13 Jbeta primers. Clones were read by immunoSEQ multiplex PCR, and TCRdb kept only the in-frame ones, dropping some. The sample carries tens of thousands of clones, around 73% recorded once. Sequenced sample: PBMCs. The source is a woman between 40 and 50 years old in good health and CMV-seronegative.

The CDR3 nucleotides are TGTGCCAGTAGTCGACTAGCGGGATGGAATGAGCAGTTCTTC. Protein product: CASSRLAGWNEQFF. V usage is TRBV19 and J usage is TRBJ2-1, with 11 bases that match TRBD2. CDR1 is LNHDA and CDR2 is SQIVND in the germline V gene (reference sequence). The J segment lost 7 bases and the V segment lost 5 bases, leaving 4 bases of the junction unmatched. The CDR3 has 14 residues.

The chain couples TRBV4-1 to TRBJ2-7; D is possibly TRBD1 (6 bases). The germline V and J ends were trimmed by 0 bases and 2 bases, with 14 bases remaining between them. The germline CDR1 and CDR2 sequences are MGHRA and YSYEKL. The CDR3 contains 16 residues. The CDR3, as DNA: TGCGCCAGCAGCCAAGATACAGGGCAATGGGCCTACGAGCAGTACTTC. Its translation: CASSQDTGQWAYEQYF.

The rearrangement uses TRBV9 and TRBJ2-1, with D maybe TRBD2 (7 bases). Germline CDR1 SGDLS, CDR2 YYNGEE. V was shortened by 4 bases and J by 4 bases, with 18 bases between the two germline ends. The CDR3 sequence is 16 residues long. The CDR3 reads CASSLPLGGQYNEQFF. Here the CDR3 DNA reads TGTGCCAGCAGCCTCCCCCTGGGGGGGCAATACAATGAGCAGTTCTTC.

The rearrangement links TRBV2 to TRBJ1-5, with D possibly being TRBD1 (5 bases). There are 15 residues in the CDR3. The ends were cut back, 6 bases at V and 9 bases at J, with 21 bases in the middle. Germline V gene lookup returns CDR1 SNHLY and CDR2 FYNNEI. CDR3 loop: CASSGDSRRFGPQHF. The CDR3 coding sequence is TGTGCCAGCAGCGGCGACAGTCGACGCTTTGGGCCCCAGCATTTT.

The chain has TRBV5-1 and TRBJ2-1; 12 bases are a match to TRBD2. The CDR3 runs 16 residues. V lost 0 bases to trimming and J lost 6 bases; unmatched junction nucleotides: 4. Germline assignment: CDR1 SGHRS and CDR2 YFSETQ. As DNA, the CDR3 is TGCGCCAGCAGCTTGGGGGCTAGCGGGAGGGGCAATGAGCAGTTCTTC. The encoded protein is CASSLGASGRGNEQFF.

This chain joins TRBV18 and TRBJ2-5; D gene unclear. Germline values: CDR1 KGHSH, CDR2 LQKENI. The CDR3 contains 11 residues. Between the trimmed V and J ends, which lost 3 bases and 3 bases, there was a span of 2 bases. The CDR3: CASSPKETQYF. The CDR3, as DNA: TGTGCCAGCTCACCTAAAGAGACCCAGTACTTC. Complete variable domain (other parts from reference TRBV18 and TRBJ2-5): NAGVMQNPRHLVRRRGQEARLRCSPMKGHSHVYWYRQLPEEGLKFMVYLQKENIIDESGMPKERFSAEFPKEGPSILRIQQVVRGDSAAYFCASSPKETQYFGPGTRLLVL.

Only a few counts were recorded for this clone. The chain employs TRBV10-1 and TRBJ2-5, with 10 bases fitting TRBD1. Germline lookup yields CDR1 WNHNN and CDR2 SYGVQD (reference sequence). V dropped 7 bases and J dropped 1; count of bases not matched to a gene: 9. There are 16 residues in the CDR3. CDR3 bases: TGCGCCAGCAACACGGGGGACAGGGGCTTCCAAGAGACCCAGTACTTC. It is translated as CASNTGDRGFQETQYF.

V and J are TRBV14 and TRBJ2-1; 10 nucleotides line up with TRBD2. Germline trimming cut 0 bases from V and 9 bases from J; bases unmatched to any gene: 5. Looked up from germline, CDR1 is SGHDN and CDR2 is FVKESK. The CDR3 sequence is 15 residues long. The CDR3 reads CASSQDRLAGVEQFF. In DNA, the CDR3 is TGTGCCAGCAGCCAAGATAGGCTAGCGGGAGTTGAGCAGTTCTTC.

The genes are TRBV7-9 and TRBJ1-2, with a possible D match to TRBD1 (6 bases). CDR3 length equals 13 residues. CDR1 is SEHNR and CDR2 is FQNEAQ in the germline V gene (reference sequence). V lost 1 base and J 6 bases, leaving 9 bases between the germline ends. CDR3 protein: CASSLEGGNGYTF. The CDR3 DNA is TGTGCCAGCAGCTTAGAAGGGGGTAATGGCTACACCTTC.